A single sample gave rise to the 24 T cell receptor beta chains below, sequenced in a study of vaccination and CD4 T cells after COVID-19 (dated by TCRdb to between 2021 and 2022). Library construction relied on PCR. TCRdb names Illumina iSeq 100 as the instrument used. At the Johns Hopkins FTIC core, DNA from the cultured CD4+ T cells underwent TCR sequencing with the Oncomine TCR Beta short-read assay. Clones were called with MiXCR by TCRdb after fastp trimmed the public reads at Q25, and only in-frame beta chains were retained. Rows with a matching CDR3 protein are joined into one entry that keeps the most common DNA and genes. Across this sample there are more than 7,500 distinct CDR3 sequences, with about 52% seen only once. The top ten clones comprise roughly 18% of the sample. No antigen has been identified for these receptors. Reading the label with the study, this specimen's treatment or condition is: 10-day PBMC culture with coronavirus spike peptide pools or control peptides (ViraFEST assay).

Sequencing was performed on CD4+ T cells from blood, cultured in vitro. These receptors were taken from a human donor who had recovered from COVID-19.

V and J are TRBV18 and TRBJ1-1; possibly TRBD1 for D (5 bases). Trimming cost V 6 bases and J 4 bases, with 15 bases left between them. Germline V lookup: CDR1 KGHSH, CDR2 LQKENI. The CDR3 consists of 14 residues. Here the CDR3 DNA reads TGTGCCAGCTCCCCCGACAGAACCACCACTGAAGCTTTCTTT. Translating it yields CASSPDRTTTEAFF. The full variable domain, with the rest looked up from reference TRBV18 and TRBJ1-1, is NAGVMQNPRHLVRRRGQEARLRCSPMKGHSHVYWYRQLPEEGLKFMVYLQKENIIDESGMPKERFSAEFPKEGPSILRIQQVVRGDSAAYFCASSPDRTTTEAFFGQGTRLTVV.

The CDR3 DNA follows: TGTGCCAGCAGTGGGAACACAGATACGCAGTATTTT. Its translation: CASSGNTDTQYF. The V call is TRBV12-3 or TRBV12-4, the J call TRBJ2-3; D not resolved. The V end was cut by 5 bases, the J end by 2 bases, with 5 bases between. CDR3 size: 12 residues.

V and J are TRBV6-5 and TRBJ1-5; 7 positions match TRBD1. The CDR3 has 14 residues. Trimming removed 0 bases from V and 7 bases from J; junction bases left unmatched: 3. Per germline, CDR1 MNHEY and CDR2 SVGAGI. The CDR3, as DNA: TGTGCCAGCAGTTACTCTAAGGGGGCCCAGCCCCAGCATTTT. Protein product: CASSYSKGAQPQHF.

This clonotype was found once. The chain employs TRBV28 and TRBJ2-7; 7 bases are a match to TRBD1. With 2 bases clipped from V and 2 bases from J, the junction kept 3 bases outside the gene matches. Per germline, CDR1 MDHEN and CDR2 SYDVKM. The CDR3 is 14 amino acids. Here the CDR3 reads CASSLQGETYEQYF. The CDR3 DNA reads TGTGCCAGCAGTTTACAGGGGGAAACCTACGAGCAGTACTTC.

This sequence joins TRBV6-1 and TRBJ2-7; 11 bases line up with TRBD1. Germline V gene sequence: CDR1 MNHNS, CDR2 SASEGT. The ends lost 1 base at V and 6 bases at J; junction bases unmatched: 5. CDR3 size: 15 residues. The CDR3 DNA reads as TGTGCCAGCAGTGAAGTGGACAGGGGGCGCCCCGAGCAGTACTTC. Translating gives CASSEVDRGRPEQYF.

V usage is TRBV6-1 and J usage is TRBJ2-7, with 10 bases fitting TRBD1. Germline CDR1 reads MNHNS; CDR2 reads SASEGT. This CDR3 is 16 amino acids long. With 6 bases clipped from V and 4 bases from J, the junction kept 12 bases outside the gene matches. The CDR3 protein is CASRVSGTGAKYEQYF. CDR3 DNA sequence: TGTGCCAGCAGGGTCTCCGGGACAGGGGCGAAATACGAGCAGTACTTC.

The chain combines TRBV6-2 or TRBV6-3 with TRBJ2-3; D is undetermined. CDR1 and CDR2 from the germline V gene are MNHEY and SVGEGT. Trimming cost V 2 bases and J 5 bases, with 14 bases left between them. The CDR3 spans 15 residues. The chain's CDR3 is CASSYRASRVDTQYF. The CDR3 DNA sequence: TGTGCCAGCAGTTACCGGGCTAGTAGGGTAGATACGCAGTATTTT.

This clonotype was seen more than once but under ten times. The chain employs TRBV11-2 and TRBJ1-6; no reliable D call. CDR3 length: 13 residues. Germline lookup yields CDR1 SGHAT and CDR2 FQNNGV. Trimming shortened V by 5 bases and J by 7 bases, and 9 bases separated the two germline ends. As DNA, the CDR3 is TGTGCCAGCAGCCCCGCCTTGAATTCACCCCTCCACTTT. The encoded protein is CASSPALNSPLHF.

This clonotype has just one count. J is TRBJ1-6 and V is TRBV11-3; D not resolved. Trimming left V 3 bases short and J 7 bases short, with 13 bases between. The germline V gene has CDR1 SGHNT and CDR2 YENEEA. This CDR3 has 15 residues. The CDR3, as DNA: TGTGCCAGCAGCTTGTCGGGCGTGAGGAATTCACCCCTCCACTTT. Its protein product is CASSLSGVRNSPLHF.

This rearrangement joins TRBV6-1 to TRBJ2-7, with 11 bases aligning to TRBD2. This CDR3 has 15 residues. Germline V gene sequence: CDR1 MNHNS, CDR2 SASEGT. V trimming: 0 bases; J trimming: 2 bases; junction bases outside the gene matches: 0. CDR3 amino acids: CASSEASGGAYEQYF. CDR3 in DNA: TGTGCCAGCAGTGAAGCTAGCGGGGGGGCCTACGAGCAGTACTTC.

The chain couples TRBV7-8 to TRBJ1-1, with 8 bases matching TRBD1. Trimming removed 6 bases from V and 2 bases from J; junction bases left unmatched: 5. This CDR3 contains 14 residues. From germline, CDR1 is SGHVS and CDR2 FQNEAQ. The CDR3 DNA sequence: TGTGCCAGCAGACAGGGACAGGCCAACACTGAAGCTTTCTTT. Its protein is CASRQGQANTEAFF.

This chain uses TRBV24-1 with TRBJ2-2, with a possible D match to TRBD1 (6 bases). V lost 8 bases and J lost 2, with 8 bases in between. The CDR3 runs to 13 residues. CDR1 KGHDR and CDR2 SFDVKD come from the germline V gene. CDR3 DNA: TGTGCCACCATGGGGGCAAACACCGGGGAGCTGTTTTTT. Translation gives CATMGANTGELFF.

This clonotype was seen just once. DNA for the CDR3: TGTGCCAGCAGCCGATACGGGAGTCTTAATGAGCAGTTCTTC. It specifies CASSRYGSLNEQFF. The chain links TRBV11-2 to TRBJ2-1; possible D gene TRBD2, 6 bases. CDR1 is SGHAT, CDR2 FQNNGV, per germline. The V gene lost 5 bases and the J gene lost 7 bases, with 15 bases spanning the gap. This CDR3 contains 14 residues.

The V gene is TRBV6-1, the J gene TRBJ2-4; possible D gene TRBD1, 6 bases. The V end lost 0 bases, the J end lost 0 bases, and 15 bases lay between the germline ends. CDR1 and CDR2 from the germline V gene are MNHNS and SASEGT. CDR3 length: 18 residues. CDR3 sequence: CASSEAVGTHVAKNIQYF. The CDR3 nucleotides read TGTGCCAGCAGTGAAGCGGTCGGGACACATGTAGCCAAAAACATTCAGTACTTC.

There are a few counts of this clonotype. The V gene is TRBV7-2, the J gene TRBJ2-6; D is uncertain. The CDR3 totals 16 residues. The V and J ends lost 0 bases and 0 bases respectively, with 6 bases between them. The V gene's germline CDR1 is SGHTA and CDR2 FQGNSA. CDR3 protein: CASSLATTSGANVLTF. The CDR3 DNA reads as TGTGCCAGCAGCTTAGCGACCACCTCTGGGGCCAACGTCCTGACTTTC.

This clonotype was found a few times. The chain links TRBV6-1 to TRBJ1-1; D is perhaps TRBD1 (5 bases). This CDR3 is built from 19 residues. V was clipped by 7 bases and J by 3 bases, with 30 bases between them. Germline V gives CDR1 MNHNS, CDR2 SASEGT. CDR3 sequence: CASTPGWGEGRVKDTEAFF. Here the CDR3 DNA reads TGTGCCAGCACACCGGGCTGGGGGGAGGGACGGGTTAAGGACACTGAAGCTTTCTTT.

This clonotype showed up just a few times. The CDR3 loop is CASSPYTDTQYF. As DNA, the CDR3 is TGTGCCAGCAGCCCGTACACAGATACGCAGTATTTT. V gene TRBV7-2 combines with J gene TRBJ2-3, with D uncertain. V gave up 5 bases and J gave up 2 bases, with 5 bases separating them. Germline V CDR1 and CDR2: SGHTA, FQGNSA. The CDR3 spans 12 residues.

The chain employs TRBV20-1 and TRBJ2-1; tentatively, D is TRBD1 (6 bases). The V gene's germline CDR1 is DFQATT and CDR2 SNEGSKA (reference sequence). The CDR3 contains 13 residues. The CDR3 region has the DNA TGCAGCCCGCTGAAGGACAGAACAAATGAGCAGTTCTTC. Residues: CSPLKDRTNEQFF.

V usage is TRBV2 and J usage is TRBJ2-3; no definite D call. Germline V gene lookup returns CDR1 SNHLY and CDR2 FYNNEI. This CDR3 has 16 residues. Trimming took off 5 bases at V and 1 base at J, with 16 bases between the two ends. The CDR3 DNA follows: TGTGCCAGCAGTAGCCGACCCCACTTGGGCACAGATACGCAGTATTTT. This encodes CASSSRPHLGTDTQYF.

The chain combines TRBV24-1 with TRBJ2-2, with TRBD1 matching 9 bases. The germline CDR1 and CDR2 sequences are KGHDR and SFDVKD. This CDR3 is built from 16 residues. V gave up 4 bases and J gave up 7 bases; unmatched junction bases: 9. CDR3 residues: CATSELGQGTVGELFF. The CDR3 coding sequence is TGTGCCACCAGTGAACTTGGACAGGGGACGGTCGGGGAGCTGTTTTTT.

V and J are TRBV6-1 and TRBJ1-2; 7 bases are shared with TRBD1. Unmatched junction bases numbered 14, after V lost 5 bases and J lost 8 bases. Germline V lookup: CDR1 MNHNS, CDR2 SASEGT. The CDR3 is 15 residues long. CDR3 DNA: TGTGCCAGCAGTCGGGGGGACACGTCAGGGGGAGGCTACACCTTC. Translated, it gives CASSRGDTSGGGYTF.

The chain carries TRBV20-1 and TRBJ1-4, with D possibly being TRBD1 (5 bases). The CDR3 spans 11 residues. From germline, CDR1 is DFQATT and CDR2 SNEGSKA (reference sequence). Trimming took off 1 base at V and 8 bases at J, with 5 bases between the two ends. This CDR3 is CSARGDEKLFF. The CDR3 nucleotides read TGCAGTGCTAGAGGGGACGAAAAACTGTTTTTT.

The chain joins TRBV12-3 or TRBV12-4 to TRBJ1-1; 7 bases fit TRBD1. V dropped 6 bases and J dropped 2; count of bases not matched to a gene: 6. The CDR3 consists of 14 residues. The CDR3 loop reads CASSPRQGNTEAFF. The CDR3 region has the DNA TGTGCCAGCAGCCCGCGACAGGGAAACACTGAAGCTTTCTTT.

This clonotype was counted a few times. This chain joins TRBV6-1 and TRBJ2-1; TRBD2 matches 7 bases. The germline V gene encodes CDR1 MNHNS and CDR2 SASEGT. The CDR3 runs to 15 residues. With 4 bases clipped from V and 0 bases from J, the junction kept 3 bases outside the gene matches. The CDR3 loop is CASSGGGSSYNEQFF. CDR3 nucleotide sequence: TGTGCCAGCAGTGGGGGGGGGTCCTCCTACAATGAGCAGTTCTTC.